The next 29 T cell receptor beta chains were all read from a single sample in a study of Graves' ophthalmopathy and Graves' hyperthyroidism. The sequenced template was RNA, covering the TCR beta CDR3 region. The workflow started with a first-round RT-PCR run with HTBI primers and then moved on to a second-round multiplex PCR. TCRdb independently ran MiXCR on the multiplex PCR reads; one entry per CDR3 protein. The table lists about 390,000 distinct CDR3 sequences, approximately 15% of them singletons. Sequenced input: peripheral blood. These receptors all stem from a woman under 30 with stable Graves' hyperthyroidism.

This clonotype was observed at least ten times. The CDR3 protein is CASSLGRGDEAFF. The CDR3 bases are TGTGCCAGCAGCTTAGGAAGGGGTGATGAAGCTTTCTTT. V is TRBV11-1 and J is TRBJ1-1; possibly TRBD1 for D (5 bases). The CDR3 totals 13 residues. Germline CDR1 SGHAT, CDR2 FQDESV (reference sequence). V was clipped by 1 base and J by 7 bases, with 10 bases between them.

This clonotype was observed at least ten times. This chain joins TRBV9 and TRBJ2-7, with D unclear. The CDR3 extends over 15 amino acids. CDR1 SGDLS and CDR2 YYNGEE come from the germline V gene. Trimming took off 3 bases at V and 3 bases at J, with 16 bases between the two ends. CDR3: CASSAQAGPNYEQYF. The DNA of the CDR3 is TGTGCCAGCAGCGCGCAGGCCGGGCCCAACTACGAGCAGTACTTC.

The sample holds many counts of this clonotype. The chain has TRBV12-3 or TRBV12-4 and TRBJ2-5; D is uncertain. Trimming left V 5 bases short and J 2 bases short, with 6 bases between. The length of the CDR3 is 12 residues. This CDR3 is CASSLGQETQYF. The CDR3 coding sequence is TGTGCCAGCAGTCTTGGTCAAGAGACCCAGTACTTC.

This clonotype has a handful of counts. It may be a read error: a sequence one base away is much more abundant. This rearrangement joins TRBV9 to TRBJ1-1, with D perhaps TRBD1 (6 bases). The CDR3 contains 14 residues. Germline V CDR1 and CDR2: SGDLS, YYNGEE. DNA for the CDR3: TGTGCCAGCAGACCACAGGGCCAGGGAACTGAAGCTTGCTTT. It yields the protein CASRPQGQGTEACF.

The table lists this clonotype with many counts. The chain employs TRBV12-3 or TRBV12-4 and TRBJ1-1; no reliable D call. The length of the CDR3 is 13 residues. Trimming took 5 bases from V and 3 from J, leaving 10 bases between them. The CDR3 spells CASSPGRYTEAFF. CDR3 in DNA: TGTGCCAGCAGTCCCGGACGGTACACTGAAGCTTTCTTT.

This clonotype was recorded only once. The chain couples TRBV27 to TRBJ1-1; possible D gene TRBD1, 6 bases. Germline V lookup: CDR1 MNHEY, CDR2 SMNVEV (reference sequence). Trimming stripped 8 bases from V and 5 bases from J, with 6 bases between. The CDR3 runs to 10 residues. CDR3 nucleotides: TGTGCCAGCGGGACAACTGAAGCTTTCTTT. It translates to CASGTTEAFF.

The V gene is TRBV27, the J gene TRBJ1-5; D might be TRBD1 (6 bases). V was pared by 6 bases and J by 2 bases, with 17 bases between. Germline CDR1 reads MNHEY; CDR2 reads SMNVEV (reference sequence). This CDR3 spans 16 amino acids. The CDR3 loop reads CASRVIGGVGNQPQHF. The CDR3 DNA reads TGTGCCAGCAGAGTTATAGGGGGTGTAGGCAATCAGCCCCAGCATTTT.

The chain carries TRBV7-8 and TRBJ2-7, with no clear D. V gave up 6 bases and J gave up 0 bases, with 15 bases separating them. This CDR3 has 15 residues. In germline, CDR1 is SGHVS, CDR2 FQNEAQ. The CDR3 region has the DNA TGTGCCAGCAGTTCAGAGGACGGGTACTCCTACGAGCAGTACTTC. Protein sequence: CASSSEDGYSYEQYF.

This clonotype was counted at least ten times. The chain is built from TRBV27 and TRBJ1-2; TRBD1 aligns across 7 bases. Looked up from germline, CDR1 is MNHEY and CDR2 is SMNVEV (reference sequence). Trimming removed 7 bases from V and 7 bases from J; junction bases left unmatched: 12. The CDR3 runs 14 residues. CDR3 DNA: TGTGCCAGCATGGACAGGAGTAGGGATGGTGGCTACACCTTC. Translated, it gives CASMDRSRDGGYTF.

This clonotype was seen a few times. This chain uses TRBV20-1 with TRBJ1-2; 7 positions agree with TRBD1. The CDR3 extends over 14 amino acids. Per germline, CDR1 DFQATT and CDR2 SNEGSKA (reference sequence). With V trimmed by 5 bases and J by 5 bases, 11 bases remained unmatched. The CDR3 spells CSALRETGDYGYTF. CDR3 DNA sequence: TGCAGTGCTTTAAGGGAAACAGGGGATTATGGCTACACCTTC.

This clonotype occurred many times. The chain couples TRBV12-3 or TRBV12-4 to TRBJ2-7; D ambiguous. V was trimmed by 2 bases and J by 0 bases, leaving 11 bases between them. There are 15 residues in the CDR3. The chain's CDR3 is CASSLIKDGSYEQYF. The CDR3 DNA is TGTGCCAGCAGTTTAATCAAGGACGGCTCCTACGAGCAGTACTTC.

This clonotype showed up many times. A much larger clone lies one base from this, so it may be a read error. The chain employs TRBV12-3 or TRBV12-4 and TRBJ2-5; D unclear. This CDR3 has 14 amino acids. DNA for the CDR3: TGTGCCAGCAGCCCTAGATCTGTCCAAGAGACCAAGTACTTC. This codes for CASSPRSVQETKYF.

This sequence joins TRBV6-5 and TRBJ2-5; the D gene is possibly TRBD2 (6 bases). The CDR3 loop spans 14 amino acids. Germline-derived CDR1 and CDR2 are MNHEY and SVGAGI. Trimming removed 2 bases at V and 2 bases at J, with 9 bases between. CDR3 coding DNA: TGTGCCAGCAGTTACGCTGCGGGACAAGAGACCCAGTACTTC. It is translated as CASSYAAGQETQYF.

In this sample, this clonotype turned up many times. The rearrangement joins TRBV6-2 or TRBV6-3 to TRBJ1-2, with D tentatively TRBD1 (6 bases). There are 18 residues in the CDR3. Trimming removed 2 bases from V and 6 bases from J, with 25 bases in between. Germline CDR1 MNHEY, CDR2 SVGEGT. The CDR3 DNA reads TGTGCCAGCAGTTACCACCATCATGGCACAGGGAGAGAGAATGGCTACACCTTC. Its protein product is CASSYHHHGTGRENGYTF.

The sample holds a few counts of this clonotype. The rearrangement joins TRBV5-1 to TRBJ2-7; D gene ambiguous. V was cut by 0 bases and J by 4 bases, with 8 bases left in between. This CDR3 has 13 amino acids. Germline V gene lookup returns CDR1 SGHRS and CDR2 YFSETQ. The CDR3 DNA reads TGCGCCAGCAGCTTGGACGAGGAATACGAGCAGTACTTC. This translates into CASSLDEEYEQYF.

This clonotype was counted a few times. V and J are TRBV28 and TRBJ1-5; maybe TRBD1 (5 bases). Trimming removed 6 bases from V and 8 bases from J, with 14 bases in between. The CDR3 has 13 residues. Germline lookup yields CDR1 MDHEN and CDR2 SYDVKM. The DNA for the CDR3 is TGTGCCAGCAGCCGAGAGGGGAGGGAGCCCCAGCATTTT. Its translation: CASSREGREPQHF.

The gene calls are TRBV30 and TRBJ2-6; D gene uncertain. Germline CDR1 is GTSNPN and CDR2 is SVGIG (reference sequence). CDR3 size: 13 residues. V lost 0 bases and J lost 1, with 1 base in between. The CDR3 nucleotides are TGTGCCTGGAGTGTGTCTGGGGCCAACGTCCTGACTTTC. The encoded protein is CAWSVSGANVLTF.

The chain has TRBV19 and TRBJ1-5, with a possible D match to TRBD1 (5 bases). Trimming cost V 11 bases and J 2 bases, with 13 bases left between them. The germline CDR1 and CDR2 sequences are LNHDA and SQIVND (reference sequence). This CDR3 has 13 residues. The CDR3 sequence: CAGASKGNQPQHF. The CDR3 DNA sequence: TGTGCCGGGGCTTCGAAGGGCAATCAGCCCCAGCATTTT.

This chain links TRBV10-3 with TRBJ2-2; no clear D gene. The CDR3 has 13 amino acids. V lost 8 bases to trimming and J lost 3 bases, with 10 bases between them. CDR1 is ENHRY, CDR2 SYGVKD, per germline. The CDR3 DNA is TGTGCCATCGGTATAGTCCACACCGGGGAGCTGTTTTTT. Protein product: CAIGIVHTGELFF.

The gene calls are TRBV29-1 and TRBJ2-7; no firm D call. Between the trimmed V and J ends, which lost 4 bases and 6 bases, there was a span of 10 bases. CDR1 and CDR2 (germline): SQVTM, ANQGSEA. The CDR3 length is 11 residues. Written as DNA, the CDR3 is TGCAGCGTTGGTTCGTCGCGCGAGCAGTACTTC. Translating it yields CSVGSSREQYF.

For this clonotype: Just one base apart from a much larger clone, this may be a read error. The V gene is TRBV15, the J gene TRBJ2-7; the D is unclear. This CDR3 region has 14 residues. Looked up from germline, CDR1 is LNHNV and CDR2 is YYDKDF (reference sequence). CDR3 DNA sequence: TGTGCCACCAGCCCCCGGACGTCGGCCACCGAGCGGTACTTC. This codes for CATSPRTSATERYF.

The CDR3 reads CASSPEGILLAQYF. The CDR3 DNA reads as TGTGCCAGCAGTCCCGAGGGTATTTTATTGGCCCAGTACTTC. This sequence joins TRBV12-3 or TRBV12-4 and TRBJ2-5; TRBD2 might be the D (5 bases). The CDR3 runs to 14 residues. Trimming stripped 5 bases from V and 9 bases from J, with 19 bases between.

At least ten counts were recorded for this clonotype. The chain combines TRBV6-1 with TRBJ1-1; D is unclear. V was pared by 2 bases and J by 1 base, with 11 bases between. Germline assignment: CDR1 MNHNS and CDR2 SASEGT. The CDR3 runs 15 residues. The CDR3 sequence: CASSEPGTANTEAFF. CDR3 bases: TGTGCCAGCAGTGAACCCGGCACCGCGAACACTGAAGCTTTCTTT.

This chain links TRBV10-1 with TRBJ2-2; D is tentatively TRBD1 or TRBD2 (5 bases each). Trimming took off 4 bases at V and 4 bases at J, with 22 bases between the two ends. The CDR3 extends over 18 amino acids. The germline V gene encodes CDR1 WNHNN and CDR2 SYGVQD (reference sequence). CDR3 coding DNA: TGCGCCAGCAGTGCTAATAGGGACGGAGGTTCTAGCACCGGGGAGCTGTTTTTT. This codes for CASSANRDGGSSTGELFF.

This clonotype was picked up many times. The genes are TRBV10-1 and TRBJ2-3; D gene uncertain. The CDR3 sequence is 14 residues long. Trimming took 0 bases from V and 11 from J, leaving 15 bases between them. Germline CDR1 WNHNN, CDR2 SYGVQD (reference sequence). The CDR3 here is CASSESTPPFEQYF. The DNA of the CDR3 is TGCGCCAGCAGTGAGTCGACCCCCCCGTTTGAGCAGTATTTT.

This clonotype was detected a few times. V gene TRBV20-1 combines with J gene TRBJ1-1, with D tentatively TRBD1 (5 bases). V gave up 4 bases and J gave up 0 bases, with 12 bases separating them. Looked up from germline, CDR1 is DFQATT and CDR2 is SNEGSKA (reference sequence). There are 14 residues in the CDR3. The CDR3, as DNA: TGCAGTGCTACCACGCCGGACATGAACACTGAAGCTTTCTTT. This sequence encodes CSATTPDMNTEAFF.

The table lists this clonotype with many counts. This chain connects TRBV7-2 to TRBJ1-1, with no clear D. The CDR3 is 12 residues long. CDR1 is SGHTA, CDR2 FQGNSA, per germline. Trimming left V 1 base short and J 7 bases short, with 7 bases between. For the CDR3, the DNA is TGTGCCAGCAGCTTAGTCGCGGATGAAGCTTTCTTT. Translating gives CASSLVADEAFF.

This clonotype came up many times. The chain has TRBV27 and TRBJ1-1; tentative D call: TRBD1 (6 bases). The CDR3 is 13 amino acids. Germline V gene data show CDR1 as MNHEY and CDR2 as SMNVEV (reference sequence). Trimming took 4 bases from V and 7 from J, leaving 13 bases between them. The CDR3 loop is CASSSTGKSEAFF. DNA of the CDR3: TGTGCCAGCAGTTCTACAGGGAAGAGTGAAGCTTTCTTT.

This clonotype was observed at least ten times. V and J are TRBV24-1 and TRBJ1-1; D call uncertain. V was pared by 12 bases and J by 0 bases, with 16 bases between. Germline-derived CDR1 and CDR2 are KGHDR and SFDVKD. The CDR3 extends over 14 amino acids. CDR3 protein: CAPDRGCMNTEAFF. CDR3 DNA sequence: TGTGCCCCCGATCGAGGATGCATGAACACTGAAGCTTTCTTT.